This is a list of T cell receptor beta chains from one sample in a study of beta chain features in type 1 diabetes. Sequencing used immunoSEQ multiplex PCR; TCRdb keeps in-frame clones, though not all of them. This sample yields about 740,000 clones, of which 13% are seen a single time; less than 0.025% belongs to the top ten. Sequences were obtained from naive CD4+ T cells from blood. These receptors came from a man aged 18 to 29 with type 1 diabetes. Both conserved end residues are part of each CDR3. D genes are given only for firm matches. For some rows the clone size is stated as once, few or many, or as a class when expanded; others skip it.

D gene	V gene	J gene	clone size	CDR3 DNA	CDR3 protein
-	TRBV30	TRBJ1-3	-	TGTGCCTGGAGCTTTGGGGACTCTGGAAACACCATATATTTT	CAWSFGDSGNTIYF
-	TRBV6-5	TRBJ2-3	few	TGTGCCAGCAGTACCCGCACCGCGGGAACAGATACGCAGTATTTT	CASSTRTAGTDTQYF
-	TRBV30	TRBJ1-1	few	TGTGCCTGGAGTATTCGGGGGCGCGCTGAAGCTTTCTTT	CAWSIRGRAEAFF
TRBD1	TRBV6-1	TRBJ2-1	-	TGTGCCAGCAGTACCACAGGGGGAAACTACAATGAGCAGTTCTTC	CASSTTGGNYNEQFF
-	TRBV6-1	TRBJ2-4	-	TGTGCCAGCAGTGACGGGAATCGGAACATTCAGTACTTC	CASSDGNRNIQYF
-	TRBV6-5	TRBJ2-7	-	TGTGCCAGCGTCTTAGTTTACGAGCAGTACTTC	CASVLVYEQYF
-	TRBV9	TRBJ2-7	few	TGTGCCAGCAGCCCAGTCGCCTTGGGCTCGCAGTACTTC	CASSPVALGSQYF
TRBD1	TRBV7-2	TRBJ2-5	few	TGTGCCAGCAGCTTGGACAGGGAGGCGGGGACCCAGTACTTC	CASSLDREAGTQYF
TRBD1	TRBV30	TRBJ1-4	few	TGTGCCTGGAGTGCGCCGGGACAGACTAATGAAAAACTGTTTTTT	CAWSAPGQTNEKLFF
TRBD1	TRBV7-6	TRBJ1-2	-	TGTGCCAGCAGCCCAGAGGGGGCGGCTAACTATGGCTACACCTTC	CASSPEGAANYGYTF
-	TRBV29-1	TRBJ2-2	-	TGCAGCGTTGAGGGACGGGTGACCGGGGAGCTGTTTTTT	CSVEGRVTGELFF
TRBD1	TRBV30	TRBJ1-5	few	TGTGCCTGGAGTGTACCAGGGGGCGCGGGTCAGCCCCAGCATTTT	CAWSVPGGAGQPQHF
TRBD1	TRBV29-1	TRBJ2-7	-	TGCAGCGTTGAGGGACAGGGGGCAAAAGAGCAGTACTTC	CSVEGQGAKEQYF
-	TRBV5-6	TRBJ2-6	few	TGTGCCAGCAACAGCGTGAACTCTGGGGCCAACGTCCTGACTTTC	CASNSVNSGANVLTF
TRBD2	TRBV7-9	TRBJ2-7	-	TGTGCCAGCAGCCGCTCGGCTCTAGCGGGGCACGAGCAGTACTTC	CASSRSALAGHEQYF
TRBD1	TRBV6-5	TRBJ2-7	-	TGTGCCAGCAGTTACGGGACAGGGGTGGCCTACGAGCAGTACTTC	CASSYGTGVAYEQYF
-	TRBV7-2	TRBJ2-1	-	TGTGCCAGCAGCCTAGGGGGGGCTAGCAAGAATGAGCAGTTCTTC	CASSLGGASKNEQFF
TRBD2	TRBV11-2	TRBJ2-7	-	TGTGCCAGCAGCCCCATAGCGGGGGGCTACGAGCAGTACTTC	CASSPIAGGYEQYF
-	TRBV5-1	TRBJ2-7	-	TGCGCCAGCTTTGAGACACCCGACTCCTACGAGCAGTACTTC	CASFETPDSYEQYF
TRBD1	TRBV30	TRBJ2-7	-	TGTGCCTGGAGTGTAGGCGGTTGGGCAGGGGGCTTATACGAGCAGTACTTC	CAWSVGGWAGGLYEQYF
-	TRBV27	TRBJ1-6	-	TGTGCCAGCAGTTCCAGGCAGGAAGGTTCACCCCTCCACTTT	CASSSRQEGSPLHF
-	TRBV27	TRBJ1-6	few	TGTGCCAGCAGAAAGTCCCGGCAGCCTTATAATTCACCCCTCCACTTT	CASRKSRQPYNSPLHF
TRBD1	TRBV19	TRBJ2-7	few	TGTGCCAGTAGTAAGGTGGGACAGGGGGCCTACGAGCAGTACTTC	CASSKVGQGAYEQYF
-	TRBV30	TRBJ2-1	-	TGTGCCTGGAGTCGATACAATGAGCAGTTCTTC	CAWSRYNEQFF
-	TRBV30	TRBJ1-5	-	TGTGCCTGGACGGGGAATAGCAATCAGCCCCAGCATTTT	CAWTGNSNQPQHF
-	TRBV7-3	TRBJ2-1	few	TGTGCCAGCTCGGAGGGGCAGTACAATGAGCAGTTCTTC	CASSEGQYNEQFF